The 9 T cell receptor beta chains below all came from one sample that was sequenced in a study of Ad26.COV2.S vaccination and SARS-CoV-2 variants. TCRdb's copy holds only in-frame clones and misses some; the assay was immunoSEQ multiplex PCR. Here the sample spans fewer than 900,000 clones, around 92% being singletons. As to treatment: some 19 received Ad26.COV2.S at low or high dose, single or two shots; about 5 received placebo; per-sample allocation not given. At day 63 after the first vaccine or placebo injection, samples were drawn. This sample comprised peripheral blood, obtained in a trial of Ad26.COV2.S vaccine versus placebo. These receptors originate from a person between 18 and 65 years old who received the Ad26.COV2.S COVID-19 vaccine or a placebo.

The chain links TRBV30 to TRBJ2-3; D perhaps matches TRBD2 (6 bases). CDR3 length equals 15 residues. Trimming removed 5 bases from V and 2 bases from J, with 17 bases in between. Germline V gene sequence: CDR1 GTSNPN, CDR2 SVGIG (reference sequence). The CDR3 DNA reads TGTGCCTGGTCTTTGGGACTTTCTGACACAGATACGCAGTATTTT. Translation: CAWSLGLSDTDTQYF.

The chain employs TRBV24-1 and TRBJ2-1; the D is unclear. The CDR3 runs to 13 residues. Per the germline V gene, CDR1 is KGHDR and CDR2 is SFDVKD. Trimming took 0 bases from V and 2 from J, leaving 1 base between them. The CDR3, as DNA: TGTGCCACCAGTGATTTGCCCTACAATGAGCAGTTCTTC. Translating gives CATSDLPYNEQFF.

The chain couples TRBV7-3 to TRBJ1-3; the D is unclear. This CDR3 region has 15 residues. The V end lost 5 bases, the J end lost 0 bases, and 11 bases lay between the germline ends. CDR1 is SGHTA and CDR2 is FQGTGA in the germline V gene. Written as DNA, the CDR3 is TGTGCCAGCAGCGCAGGACCGTTCTCTGGAAACACCATATATTTT. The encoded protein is CASSAGPFSGNTIYF.

CDR3 loop: CASSHRERGGSSYEQYF. The CDR3 region has the DNA TGTGCCAGCAGCCACCGGGAAAGGGGGGGGAGCTCCTACGAGCAGTACTTC. This sequence joins TRBV13 and TRBJ2-7, with D possibly matching TRBD2 (7 bases). This CDR3 region has 17 residues. Trimming left V 5 bases short and J 0 bases short, with 20 bases between. CDR1 and CDR2 (germline): PRHDT, FYEKMQ (reference sequence).

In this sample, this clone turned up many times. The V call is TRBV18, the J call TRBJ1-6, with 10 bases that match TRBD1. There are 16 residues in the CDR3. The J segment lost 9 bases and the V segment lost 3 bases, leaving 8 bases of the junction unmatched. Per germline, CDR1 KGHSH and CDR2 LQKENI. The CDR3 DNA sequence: TGTGCCAGCTCACCGAGCGGCCGGGACAGGGGTTCACCCCTCCACTTT. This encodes CASSPSGRDRGSPLHF.

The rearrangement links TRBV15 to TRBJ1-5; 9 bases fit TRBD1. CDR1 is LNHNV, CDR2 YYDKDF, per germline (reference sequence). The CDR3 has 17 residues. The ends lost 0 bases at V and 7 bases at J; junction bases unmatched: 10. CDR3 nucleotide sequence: TGTGCCACCAGCAGAGAAACTCCGGGACAGGGAGTGCAGCCCCAGCATTTT. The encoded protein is CATSRETPGQGVQPQHF.

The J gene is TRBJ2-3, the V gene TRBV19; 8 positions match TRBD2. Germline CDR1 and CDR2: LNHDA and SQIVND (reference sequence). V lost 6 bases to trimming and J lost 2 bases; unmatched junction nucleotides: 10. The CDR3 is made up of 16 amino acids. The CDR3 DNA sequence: TGTGCCAGTAGCACTCTCGGGGGGGCCAACACAGATACGCAGTATTTT. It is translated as CASSTLGGANTDTQYF.

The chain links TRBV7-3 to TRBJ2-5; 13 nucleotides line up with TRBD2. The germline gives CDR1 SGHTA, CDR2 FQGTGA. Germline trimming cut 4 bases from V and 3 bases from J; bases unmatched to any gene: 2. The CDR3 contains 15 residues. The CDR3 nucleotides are TGTGCCAGCAGCTCAGGGACTAGCGGGGAAGAGACCCAGTACTTC. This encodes CASSSGTSGEETQYF.

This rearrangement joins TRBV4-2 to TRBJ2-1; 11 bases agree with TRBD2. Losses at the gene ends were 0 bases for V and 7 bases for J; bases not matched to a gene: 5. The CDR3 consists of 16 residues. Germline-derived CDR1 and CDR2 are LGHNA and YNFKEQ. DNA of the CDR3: TGTGCCAGCAGCCAAGATGAGGGGACTAGCGGTAATGAGCAGTTCTTC. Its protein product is CASSQDEGTSGNEQFF.